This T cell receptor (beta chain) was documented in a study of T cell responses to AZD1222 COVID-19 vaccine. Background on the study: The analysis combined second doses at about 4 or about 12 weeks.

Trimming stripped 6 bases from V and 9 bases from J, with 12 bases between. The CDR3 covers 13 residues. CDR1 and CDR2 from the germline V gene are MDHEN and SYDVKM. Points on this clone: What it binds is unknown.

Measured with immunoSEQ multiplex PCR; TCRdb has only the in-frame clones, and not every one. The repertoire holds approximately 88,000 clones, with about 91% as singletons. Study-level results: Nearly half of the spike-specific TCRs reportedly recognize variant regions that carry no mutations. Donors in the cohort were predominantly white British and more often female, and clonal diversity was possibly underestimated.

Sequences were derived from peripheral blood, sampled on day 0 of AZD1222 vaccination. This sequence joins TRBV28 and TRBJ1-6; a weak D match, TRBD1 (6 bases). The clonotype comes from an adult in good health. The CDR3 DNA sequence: TGTGCCAGCAGACAGGGATGGAGTTCACCCCTCCACTTT. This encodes CASRQGWSSPLHF.